A selection of T cell receptor beta chains follows, all from one sample in a study of OX40 agonist ivuxolimab in advanced cancers. Sequencing was performed with immunoSEQ multiplex PCR; in TCRdb, only in-frame clones are kept and a portion is missing. This sample yields about 64,000 clones, of which 80% to 90% are seen a single time; 2.8% belongs to the top ten. This specimen was CD4+ or CD8+ T cells sorted from blood, taken in a trial of the OX40 agonist ivuxolimab. The receptors stem from an adult with an advanced solid tumor such as melanoma, head and neck, liver or kidney cancer. Both conserved end residues are part of each CDR3. The order of the fields is J gene, V gene, D gene, CDR3 protein. The D gene is left open where the match is weak.

J gene: TRBJ1-4; V gene: TRBV25-1; D gene: TRBD1; CDR3 protein: CASLGQGSGKLFF
J gene: TRBJ1-1; V gene: TRBV19; D gene: .; CDR3 protein: CASIGAARSMNTEAFF
J gene: TRBJ1-2; V gene: TRBV18; D gene: .; CDR3 protein: CASSPRGWDGYTF
J gene: TRBJ2-7; V gene: TRBV5-1; D gene: TRBD1; CDR3 protein: CASSIGQATFDEQYF
J gene: TRBJ2-2; V gene: TRBV7-9; D gene: .; CDR3 protein: CASSLGAGENGELFF
J gene: TRBJ2-2; V gene: TRBV30; D gene: TRBD2; CDR3 protein: CAWGGLAGEFLRTGELFF
J gene: TRBJ1-1; V gene: TRBV19; D gene: .; CDR3 protein: CASSIIGQGSTEAFF
J gene: TRBJ1-5; V gene: TRBV5-6; D gene: .; CDR3 protein: CASSLYKPSNQPQHF
J gene: TRBJ2-7; V gene: TRBV10-1; D gene: .; CDR3 protein: CASSEGTRYEQYF
J gene: TRBJ2-1; V gene: TRBV30; D gene: .; CDR3 protein: CAWRHRYNEQFF
J gene: TRBJ1-4; V gene: TRBV5-1; D gene: .; CDR3 protein: CASSLGPPGEKLFF
J gene: TRBJ2-7; V gene: TRBV11-1; D gene: .; CDR3 protein: CASSLHSSEPGLYF
J gene: TRBJ1-4; V gene: TRBV4-1; D gene: .; CDR3 protein: CASSQVPGRTNEKLFF
J gene: TRBJ2-5; V gene: TRBV11-3; D gene: .; CDR3 protein: CASSSQPGAQYF
J gene: TRBJ1-2; V gene: TRBV4-2; D gene: .; CDR3 protein: CASSQVEGEGGYTF
J gene: TRBJ2-3; V gene: TRBV19; D gene: .; CDR3 protein: CASSAAATRDTQYF
J gene: TRBJ2-7; V gene: TRBV7-8; D gene: TRBD2; CDR3 protein: CASTRPGLPPEQYF
J gene: TRBJ2-2; V gene: TRBV4-3; D gene: .; CDR3 protein: CASSQSLNLWNTGELFF
J gene: TRBJ2-5; V gene: TRBV28; D gene: TRBD1; CDR3 protein: CASSRQGAETQYF
J gene: TRBJ2-7; V gene: TRBV7-8; D gene: TRBD2; CDR3 protein: CASSLVPSGNYEQYF
J gene: TRBJ1-2; V gene: TRBV7-9; D gene: TRBD1; CDR3 protein: CASSLVVDRGGGYTF
J gene: TRBJ1-2; V gene: TRBV7-3; D gene: TRBD1; CDR3 protein: CASSLTGGETNYGYTF
J gene: TRBJ1-1; V gene: TRBV19; D gene: .; CDR3 protein: CASSNQGYTEAFF